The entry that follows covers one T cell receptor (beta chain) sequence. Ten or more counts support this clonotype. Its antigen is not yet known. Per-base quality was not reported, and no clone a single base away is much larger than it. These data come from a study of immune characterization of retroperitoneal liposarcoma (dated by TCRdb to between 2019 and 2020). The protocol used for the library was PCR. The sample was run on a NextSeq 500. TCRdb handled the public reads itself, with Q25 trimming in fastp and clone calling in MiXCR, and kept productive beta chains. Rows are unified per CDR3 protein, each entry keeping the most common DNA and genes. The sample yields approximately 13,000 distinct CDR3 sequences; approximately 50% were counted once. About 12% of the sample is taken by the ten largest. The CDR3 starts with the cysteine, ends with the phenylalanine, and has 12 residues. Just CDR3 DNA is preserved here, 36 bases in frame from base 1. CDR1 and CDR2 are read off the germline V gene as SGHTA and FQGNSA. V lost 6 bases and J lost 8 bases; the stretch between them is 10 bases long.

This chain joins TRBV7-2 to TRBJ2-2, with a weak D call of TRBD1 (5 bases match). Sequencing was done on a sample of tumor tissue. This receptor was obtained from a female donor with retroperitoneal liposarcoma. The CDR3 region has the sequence CASRLGPGELFF. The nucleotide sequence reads TGTGCCAGCAGATTGGGGCCTGGGGAGCTGTTTTTT. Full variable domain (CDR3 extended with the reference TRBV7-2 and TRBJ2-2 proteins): GAGVSQSPSNKVTEKGKDVELRCDPISGHTALYWYRQSLGQGLEFLIYFQGNSAPDKSGLPSDRFSAERTGGSVSTLTIQRTQQEDSAVYLCASRLGPGELFFGEGSRLTVL.